A selection of T cell receptor beta chains follows, all from one sample in a study of a mutant IDH1 vaccine in newly diagnosed glioma. Sequencing used immunoSEQ multiplex PCR; TCRdb keeps in-frame clones, though not all of them. In the table there are under 85,000 clones, about 85% of which are singletons. Antigens of these TCRs are unknown. This specimen was PBMCs, taken from a glioma patient whose treatment included an IDH1 peptide vaccine. The receptors were gathered from a woman aged 45-65 years with glioma. Each CDR3 is given with its conserved first and last residue. The D gene is left open where the match is weak. Clone size is given for some rows only: seen once, a few or many times, or a class if the clone is expanded.

d_call: TRBD1
v_call: TRBV9
clone_size: -
j_call: TRBJ2-3
cdr3_aa: CASSRGQGWADTQYF
cdr3_nt: TGTGCCAGCAGTCGTGGACAGGGGTGGGCAGATACGCAGTATTTT

d_call: -
v_call: TRBV4-1
clone_size: -
j_call: TRBJ1-5
cdr3_aa: CASSHSRAGEGQPQHF
cdr3_nt: TGCGCCAGCAGCCACTCCCGGGCAGGGGAAGGTCAGCCCCAGCATTTT

d_call: -
v_call: TRBV7-9
clone_size: -
j_call: TRBJ1-5
cdr3_aa: CASSIDDRPQHF
cdr3_nt: TGTGCCAGCAGCATAGACGACCGGCCCCAGCATTTT

d_call: -
v_call: TRBV30
clone_size: -
j_call: TRBJ1-2
cdr3_aa: CAWSVASLRGYGYTF
cdr3_nt: TGTGCCTGGAGTGTGGCCAGCCTTCGGGGCTATGGCTACACCTTC

d_call: TRBD2
v_call: TRBV7-8
clone_size: -
j_call: TRBJ2-3
cdr3_aa: CASSIGTSGTSTDTQYF
cdr3_nt: TGTGCCAGCAGCATCGGGACTAGCGGGACTAGCACAGATACGCAGTATTTT

d_call: -
v_call: TRBV4-1
clone_size: -
j_call: TRBJ1-5
cdr3_aa: CASSQVIIGANQPQHF
cdr3_nt: TGCGCCAGCAGCCAAGTCATTATCGGGGCCAATCAGCCCCAGCATTTT

d_call: TRBD1
v_call: TRBV7-8
clone_size: -
j_call: TRBJ2-1
cdr3_aa: CASSSPGQGNEQFF
cdr3_nt: TGTGCCAGCAGCTCTCCGGGACAGGGGAACGAGCAGTTCTTC

d_call: -
v_call: TRBV6-5
clone_size: -
j_call: TRBJ2-5
cdr3_aa: CASRGAQETQYF
cdr3_nt: TGTGCCAGCAGAGGAGCCCAAGAGACCCAGTACTTC

d_call: -
v_call: TRBV25-1
clone_size: -
j_call: TRBJ1-1
cdr3_aa: CDRRGTTFYTEAFF
cdr3_nt: TGTGACCGACGGGGAACGACGTTTTACACTGAAGCTTTCTTT

d_call: -
v_call: TRBV18
clone_size: once
j_call: TRBJ2-2
cdr3_aa: CASSSLQDEELFF
cdr3_nt: TGTGCCAGCTCCTCTTTACAGGATGAGGAGCTGTTTTTT

d_call: -
v_call: TRBV12-5
clone_size: -
j_call: TRBJ1-3
cdr3_aa: CASGLGTASGNTIYF
cdr3_nt: TGTGCTAGTGGTTTGGGGACAGCCTCTGGAAACACCATATATTTT

d_call: -
v_call: TRBV11-2
clone_size: once
j_call: TRBJ2-7
cdr3_aa: CASSPRPDLYEQYF
cdr3_nt: TGTGCCAGCAGCCCTCGACCAGACCTCTACGAGCAGTACTTC

d_call: TRBD2
v_call: TRBV9
clone_size: -
j_call: TRBJ2-3
cdr3_aa: CASSVDRAGVGADTQYF
cdr3_nt: TGTGCCAGCAGCGTCGATCGAGCGGGAGTAGGCGCAGATACGCAGTATTTT

d_call: TRBD2
v_call: TRBV10-3
clone_size: -
j_call: TRBJ2-7
cdr3_aa: CAISAYGTRGEQYF
cdr3_nt: TGTGCCATCAGTGCCTACGGGACTAGAGGCGAGCAGTACTTC

d_call: -
v_call: TRBV12-2
clone_size: -
j_call: TRBJ2-1
cdr3_aa: CASRLGVSGTSGDLFAYNEQFF
cdr3_nt: TGTGCAAGTCGCTTAGGGGTATCCGGGACTAGCGGGGATTTGTTCGCCTACAATGAGCAGTTCTTC

d_call: -
v_call: TRBV7-9
clone_size: -
j_call: TRBJ2-1
cdr3_aa: CASSHRDGYNEQFF
cdr3_nt: TGTGCCAGCAGCCACCGGGACGGCTACAATGAGCAGTTCTTC

d_call: TRBD1
v_call: TRBV5-1
clone_size: -
j_call: TRBJ2-7
cdr3_aa: CASSPRQGHSYEQYF
cdr3_nt: TGCGCCAGCAGCCCACGACAGGGACACTCCTACGAGCAGTACTTC

d_call: -
v_call: TRBV5-5
clone_size: -
j_call: TRBJ1-2
cdr3_aa: CASSGDLRIRGYTF
cdr3_nt: TGTGCCAGCAGCGGGGACCTACGGATAAGGGGCTACACCTTC

d_call: TRBD1
v_call: TRBV2
clone_size: -
j_call: TRBJ2-7
cdr3_aa: CASTTTGQGAYEQYF
cdr3_nt: TGTGCCAGCACTACGACCGGACAGGGGGCCTACGAGCAGTACTTC

d_call: -
v_call: TRBV5-8
clone_size: -
j_call: TRBJ2-2
cdr3_aa: CASSPAGVPTGELFF
cdr3_nt: TGTGCCAGCAGCCCTGCAGGGGTTCCCACCGGGGAGCTGTTTTTT

d_call: TRBD1
v_call: TRBV9
clone_size: -
j_call: TRBJ2-7
cdr3_aa: CASSPGTGGFSYEQYF
cdr3_nt: TGTGCCAGCAGCCCTGGGACAGGGGGCTTCTCCTACGAGCAGTACTTC

d_call: -
v_call: TRBV6-1
clone_size: -
j_call: TRBJ1-2
cdr3_aa: CANYGPTARYGYTF
cdr3_nt: TGTGCCAACTACGGACCGACCGCACGGTATGGCTACACCTTC

d_call: -
v_call: TRBV5-1
clone_size: few
j_call: TRBJ1-1
cdr3_aa: CASSLEGTEAFF
cdr3_nt: TGCGCCAGCAGCTTGGAGGGAACTGAAGCTTTCTTT

d_call: -
v_call: TRBV18
clone_size: once
j_call: TRBJ2-1
cdr3_aa: CASSLLEGSYNEQFF
cdr3_nt: TGTGCCAGCTCACTCTTAGAGGGCTCCTACAATGAGCAGTTCTTC

d_call: TRBD2
v_call: TRBV29-1
clone_size: -
j_call: TRBJ2-1
cdr3_aa: CSVEVAGDNEQFF
cdr3_nt: TGCAGCGTTGAGGTAGCGGGAGACAATGAGCAGTTCTTC

d_call: TRBD1
v_call: TRBV10-3
clone_size: -
j_call: TRBJ1-2
cdr3_aa: CAISLEGQGMGYTF
cdr3_nt: TGTGCCATCAGCCTTGAGGGACAGGGCATGGGCTACACCTTC

d_call: TRBD1
v_call: TRBV29-1
clone_size: -
j_call: TRBJ2-5
cdr3_aa: CSVDPTGTAQETQYF
cdr3_nt: TGCAGCGTTGACCCGACCGGGACAGCACAAGAGACCCAGTACTTC

d_call: TRBD1
v_call: TRBV10-2
clone_size: -
j_call: TRBJ1-2
cdr3_aa: CATTDRGGYTF
cdr3_nt: TGCGCCACCACCGACAGGGGTGGCTACACCTTC

d_call: -
v_call: TRBV29-1
clone_size: -
j_call: TRBJ2-1
cdr3_aa: CSVVGPLGDEQFF
cdr3_nt: TGCAGCGTCGTCGGACCCCTGGGGGATGAGCAGTTCTTC

d_call: -
v_call: TRBV28
clone_size: once
j_call: TRBJ2-7
cdr3_aa: CASSLGVYSYEQYF
cdr3_nt: TGTGCCAGCAGTTTGGGGGTATACTCCTACGAGCAGTACTTC

d_call: -
v_call: TRBV28
clone_size: -
j_call: TRBJ1-1
cdr3_aa: CASSLEGAEAFF
cdr3_nt: TGTGCCAGCAGTTTAGAAGGGGCTGAAGCTTTCTTT

d_call: -
v_call: TRBV6-5
clone_size: once
j_call: TRBJ2-3
cdr3_aa: CASSYSGLGTDTQYF
cdr3_nt: TGTGCCAGCAGTTACTCGGGTTTGGGCACAGATACGCAGTATTTT

d_call: -
v_call: TRBV19
clone_size: -
j_call: TRBJ2-1
cdr3_aa: CASSWKGNEQFF
cdr3_nt: TGTGCCAGTAGTTGGAAGGGTAATGAGCAGTTCTTC

d_call: TRBD1
v_call: TRBV5-5
clone_size: few
j_call: TRBJ2-7
cdr3_aa: CASSADRGAMSYEQYF
cdr3_nt: TGTGCCAGCAGCGCGGACAGGGGGGCTATGTCCTACGAGCAGTACTTC

d_call: TRBD2
v_call: TRBV10-3
clone_size: -
j_call: TRBJ2-7
cdr3_aa: CAISEPTSGSYEQYF
cdr3_nt: TGTGCCATCAGTGAGCCGACTAGCGGGAGCTACGAGCAGTACTTC

d_call: -
v_call: TRBV5-1
clone_size: -
j_call: TRBJ2-3
cdr3_aa: CASSKTSGSSTDTQYF
cdr3_nt: TGCGCCAGCAGCAAAACCAGCGGGTCTAGCACAGATACGCAGTATTTT

d_call: TRBD2
v_call: TRBV30
clone_size: few
j_call: TRBJ2-7
cdr3_aa: CAWSISGRPSYEQYF
cdr3_nt: TGTGCCTGGAGTATCAGCGGGAGGCCTTCCTACGAGCAGTACTTC

d_call: -
v_call: TRBV19
clone_size: -
j_call: TRBJ2-1
cdr3_aa: CASSTGLTYNEQFF
cdr3_nt: TGTGCCAGTAGCACGGGACTGACCTACAATGAGCAGTTCTTC

d_call: TRBD1
v_call: TRBV30
clone_size: -
j_call: TRBJ2-5
cdr3_aa: CAWSMGQWETQYF
cdr3_nt: TGTGCCTGGAGCATGGGACAGTGGGAGACCCAGTACTTC

d_call: -
v_call: TRBV27
clone_size: -
j_call: TRBJ1-6
cdr3_aa: CASSLKLNSPLHF
cdr3_nt: TGTGCCAGCAGTTTAAAACTTAATTCACCCCTCCACTTT

d_call: -
v_call: TRBV5-1
clone_size: -
j_call: TRBJ1-2
cdr3_aa: CASSPDGDYGYTF
cdr3_nt: TGCGCCAGCAGTCCCGACGGAGACTATGGCTACACCTTC

d_call: -
v_call: TRBV11-2
clone_size: -
j_call: TRBJ1-4
cdr3_aa: CASSQETNEKLFF
cdr3_nt: TGTGCCAGCAGCCAGGAGACTAATGAAAAACTGTTTTTT

d_call: -
v_call: TRBV15
clone_size: -
j_call: TRBJ2-7
cdr3_aa: CATSRDLGYEQYF
cdr3_nt: TGTGCCACCAGCAGAGATCTCGGTTACGAGCAGTACTTC

d_call: -
v_call: TRBV29-1
clone_size: -
j_call: TRBJ2-2
cdr3_aa: CSVEEARGARDPGELFF
cdr3_nt: TGCAGCGTTGAAGAGGCCAGGGGGGCGCGGGATCCCGGGGAGCTGTTTTTT

d_call: -
v_call: TRBV6-6
clone_size: -
j_call: TRBJ1-2
cdr3_aa: CASKREQKYYGYTF
cdr3_nt: TGTGCCAGCAAGCGTGAACAGAAATACTATGGCTACACCTTC

d_call: TRBD2
v_call: TRBV11-2
clone_size: once
j_call: TRBJ2-7
cdr3_aa: CASSLPRAGGREQYF
cdr3_nt: TGTGCCAGCAGCTTACCTAGGGCGGGAGGACGAGAGCAGTACTTC

d_call: -
v_call: TRBV5-1
clone_size: -
j_call: TRBJ1-1
cdr3_aa: CASSLGVGDTEAFF
cdr3_nt: TGCGCCAGCAGCTTGGGGGTGGGAGACACTGAAGCTTTCTTT

d_call: -
v_call: TRBV7-9
clone_size: -
j_call: TRBJ1-2
cdr3_aa: CASSYQDNYGYTF
cdr3_nt: TGTGCCAGCAGCTACCAGGATAACTATGGCTACACCTTC

d_call: -
v_call: TRBV19
clone_size: -
j_call: TRBJ2-7
cdr3_aa: CASSPTRVNYEQYF
cdr3_nt: TGTGCCAGTAGCCCCACAAGAGTAAACTACGAGCAGTACTTC

d_call: TRBD1
v_call: TRBV2
clone_size: -
j_call: TRBJ1-4
cdr3_aa: CASRPQGLGDEKLFF
cdr3_nt: TGTGCCAGCAGACCACAGGGGCTTGGGGATGAAAAACTGTTTTTT

d_call: TRBD2
v_call: TRBV7-8
clone_size: -
j_call: TRBJ2-3
cdr3_aa: CASSIAGDRDTQYF
cdr3_nt: TGTGCCAGCAGTATAGCGGGAGATCGAGATACGCAGTATTTT

d_call: -
v_call: TRBV5-4
clone_size: -
j_call: TRBJ2-3
cdr3_aa: CASSSAGTDTQYF
cdr3_nt: TGTGCCAGCAGCTCGGCTGGCACAGATACGCAGTATTTT